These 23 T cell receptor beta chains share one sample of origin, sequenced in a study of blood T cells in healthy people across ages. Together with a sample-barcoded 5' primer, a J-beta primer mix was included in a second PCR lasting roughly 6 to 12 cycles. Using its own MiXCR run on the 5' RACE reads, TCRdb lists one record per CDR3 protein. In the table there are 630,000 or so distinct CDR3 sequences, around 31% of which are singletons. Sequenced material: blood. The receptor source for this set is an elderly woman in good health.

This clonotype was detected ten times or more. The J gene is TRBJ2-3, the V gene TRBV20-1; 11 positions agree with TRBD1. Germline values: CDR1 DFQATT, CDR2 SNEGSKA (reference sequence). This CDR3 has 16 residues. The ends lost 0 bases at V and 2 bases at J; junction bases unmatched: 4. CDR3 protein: CSARDRDRGYTDTQYF. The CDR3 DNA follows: TGCAGTGCTAGAGATCGGGACAGGGGGTACACAGATACGCAGTATTTT.

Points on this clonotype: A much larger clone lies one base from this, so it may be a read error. The chain's CDR3 is CASSPRGLGNYGHTF. In DNA form, the CDR3 reads TGTGCCAGCAGCCCCCGGGGCTTGGGAAACTATGGCCACACCTTC. The chain uses TRBV13 and TRBJ1-2; a weak D match, TRBD1 (5 bases). In germline, CDR1 is PRHDT, CDR2 FYEKMQ (reference sequence). The CDR3 sequence is 15 residues long.

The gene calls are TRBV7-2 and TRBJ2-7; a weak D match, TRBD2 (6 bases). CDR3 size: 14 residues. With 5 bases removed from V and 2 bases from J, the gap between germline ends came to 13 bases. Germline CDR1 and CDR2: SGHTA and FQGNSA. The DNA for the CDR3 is TGTGCCAGCAGCCCGGGAGCGAATGCCTACGAGCAGTACTTC. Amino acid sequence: CASSPGANAYEQYF. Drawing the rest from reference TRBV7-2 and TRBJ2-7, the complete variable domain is GAGVSQSPSNKVTEKGKDVELRCDPISGHTALYWYRQSLGQGLEFLIYFQGNSAPDKSGLPSDRFSAERTGGSVSTLTIQRTQQEDSAVYLCASSPGANAYEQYFGPGTRLTVT.

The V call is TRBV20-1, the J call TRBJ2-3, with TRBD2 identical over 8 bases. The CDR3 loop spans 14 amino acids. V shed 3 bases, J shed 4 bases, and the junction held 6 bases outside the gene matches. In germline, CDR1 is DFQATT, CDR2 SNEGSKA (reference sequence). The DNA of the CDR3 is TGCAGTGCTAGTGGTAGCGGGAAGGCAGATACGCAGTATTTT. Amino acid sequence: CSASGSGKADTQYF.

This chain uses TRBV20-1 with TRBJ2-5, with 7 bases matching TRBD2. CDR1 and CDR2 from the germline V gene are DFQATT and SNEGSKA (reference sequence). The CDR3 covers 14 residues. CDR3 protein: CSAQRGPQQETQYF. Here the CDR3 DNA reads TGCAGCGCTCAGCGGGGCCCTCAGCAAGAGACCCAGTACTTC.

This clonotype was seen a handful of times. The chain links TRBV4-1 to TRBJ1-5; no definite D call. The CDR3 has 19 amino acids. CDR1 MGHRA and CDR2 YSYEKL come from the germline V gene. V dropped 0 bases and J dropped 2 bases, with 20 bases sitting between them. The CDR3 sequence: CASSQEDPSRGPGNQPQHF. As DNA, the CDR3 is TGCGCCAGCAGCCAAGAGGACCCTTCGCGTGGGCCGGGCAATCAGCCCCAGCATTTT.

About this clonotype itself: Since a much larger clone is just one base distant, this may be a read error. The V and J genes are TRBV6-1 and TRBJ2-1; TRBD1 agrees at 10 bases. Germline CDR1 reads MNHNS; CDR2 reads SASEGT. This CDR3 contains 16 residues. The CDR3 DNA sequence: TGTGCCAGCATTGAAGAAGGGACAGGGGTTTTGCAGACCCAGTTCTTC. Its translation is CASIEEGTGVLQTQFF.

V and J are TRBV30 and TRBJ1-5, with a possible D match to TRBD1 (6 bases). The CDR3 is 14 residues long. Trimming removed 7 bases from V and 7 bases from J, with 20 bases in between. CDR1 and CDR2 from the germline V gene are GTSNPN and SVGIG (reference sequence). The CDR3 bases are TGTGCCTTCACGACAGGTCTTGAGCGACAGCCCCAGCATTTT. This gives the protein CAFTTGLERQPQHF.

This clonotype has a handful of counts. The CDR3 nucleotides are TGTGCCAGCTTTTGGGACAGGGGCGACGAGCAGTACTTC. It is translated as CASFWDRGDEQYF. The V call is TRBV7-2, the J call TRBJ2-7; TRBD1 aligns across 10 bases. J lost 5 bases, V lost 8 bases, and 6 bases had no gene match. The germline V gene encodes CDR1 SGHTA and CDR2 FQGNSA. There are 13 residues in the CDR3.

In nucleotides, the CDR3 is TGTGCCAGCAGCTTAGCGAACAGCCCCCAAGAGACCCAGTACTTC. Amino acid sequence: CASSLANSPQETQYF. The genes are TRBV7-9 and TRBJ2-5; D remains unclear. Germline lookup yields CDR1 SEHNR and CDR2 FQNEAQ (reference sequence). The CDR3 has 15 amino acids. Trimming removed 0 bases at V and 1 base at J, with 9 bases between.

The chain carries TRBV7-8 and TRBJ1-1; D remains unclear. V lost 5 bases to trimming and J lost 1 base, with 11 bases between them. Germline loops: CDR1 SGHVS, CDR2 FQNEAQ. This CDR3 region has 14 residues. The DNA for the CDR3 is TGTGCCAGCAGCGCCCGGAACGCGAACACTGAAGCTTTCTTT. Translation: CASSARNANTEAFF.

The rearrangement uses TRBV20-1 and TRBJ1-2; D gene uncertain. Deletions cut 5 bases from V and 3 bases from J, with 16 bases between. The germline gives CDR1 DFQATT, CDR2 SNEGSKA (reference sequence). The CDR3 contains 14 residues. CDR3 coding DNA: TGCAGTGCTCCAATGGGCGCGGCTTACTATGGCTACACCTTC. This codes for CSAPMGAAYYGYTF.

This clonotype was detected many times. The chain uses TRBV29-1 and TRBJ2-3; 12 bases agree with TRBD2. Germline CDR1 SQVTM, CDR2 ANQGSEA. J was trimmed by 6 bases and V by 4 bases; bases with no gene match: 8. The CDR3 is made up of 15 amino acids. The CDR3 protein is CSVALLAGGFDTQYF. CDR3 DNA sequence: TGCAGCGTTGCCCTACTAGCGGGGGGTTTCGATACGCAGTATTTT.

CDR3 nucleotide sequence: TGTGCCAGCAGCCTGTACAAGGAGACCCAGTACTTC. Its translation is CASSLYKETQYF. V is TRBV7-2 and J is TRBJ2-7; D remains ambiguous. The J call may be in error: the DNA end matches TRBJ2-5 better. The germline V gene encodes CDR1 SGHTA and CDR2 FQGNSA. This CDR3 is 12 amino acids long.

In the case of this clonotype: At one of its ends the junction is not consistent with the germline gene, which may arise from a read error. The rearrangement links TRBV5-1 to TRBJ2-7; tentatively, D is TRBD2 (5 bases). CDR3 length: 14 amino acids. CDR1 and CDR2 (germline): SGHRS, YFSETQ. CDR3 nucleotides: TGCGCCGGCAGCTTTCGGAGGAGCTCCTACGAGCAGTACTTC. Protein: CAGSFRRSSYEQYF.

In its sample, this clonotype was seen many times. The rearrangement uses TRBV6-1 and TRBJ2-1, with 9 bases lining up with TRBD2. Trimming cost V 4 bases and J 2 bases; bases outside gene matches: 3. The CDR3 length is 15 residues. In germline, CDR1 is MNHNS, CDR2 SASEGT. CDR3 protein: CASSGTSATYNEQFF. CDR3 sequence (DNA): TGTGCCAGCAGTGGGACTAGCGCGACCTACAATGAGCAGTTCTTC.

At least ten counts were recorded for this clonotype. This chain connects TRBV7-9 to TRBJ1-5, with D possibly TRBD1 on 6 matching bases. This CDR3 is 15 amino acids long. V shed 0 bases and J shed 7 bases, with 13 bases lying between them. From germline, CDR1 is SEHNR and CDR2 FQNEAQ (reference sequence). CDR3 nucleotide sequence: TGTGCCAGCAGCTTAGCGACAGGTGCCGAACAGCCCCAGCATTTT. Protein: CASSLATGAEQPQHF.

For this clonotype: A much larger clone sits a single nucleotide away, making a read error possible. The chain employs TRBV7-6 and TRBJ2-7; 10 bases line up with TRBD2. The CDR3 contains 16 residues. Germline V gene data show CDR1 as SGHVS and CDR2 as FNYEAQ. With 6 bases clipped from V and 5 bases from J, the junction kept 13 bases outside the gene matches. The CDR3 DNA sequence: TGTGCCAGCAGTTTAACCGGCCCGGGACTAGCGAACGAGCAGTACTTC. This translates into CASSLTGPGLANEQYF.

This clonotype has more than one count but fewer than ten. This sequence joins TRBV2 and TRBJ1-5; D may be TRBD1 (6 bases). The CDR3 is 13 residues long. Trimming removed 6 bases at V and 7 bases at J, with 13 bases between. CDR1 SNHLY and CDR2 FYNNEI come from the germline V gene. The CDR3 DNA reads TGTGCCAGCAGATACAGGGTAAAGCAGCCCCAGCATTTT. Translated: CASRYRVKQPQHF.

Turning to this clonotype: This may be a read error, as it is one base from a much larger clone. This CDR3 is CASSPLRGADTEYF. The CDR3 nucleotides read TGTGCCAGCAGTCCCCTAAGGGGGGCAGATACGGAGTATTTT. The chain carries TRBV12-3 or TRBV12-4 and TRBJ2-3; D may correspond to TRBD1 or TRBD2 (6 bases each). This CDR3 contains 14 residues.

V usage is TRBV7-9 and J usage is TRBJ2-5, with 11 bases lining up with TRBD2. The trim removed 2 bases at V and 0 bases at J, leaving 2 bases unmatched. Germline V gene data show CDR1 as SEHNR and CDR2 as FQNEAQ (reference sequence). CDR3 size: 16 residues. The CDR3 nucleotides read TGTGCCAGCAGCTTAACACTAGCGGGGGACCAAGAGACCCAGTACTTC. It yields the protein CASSLTLAGDQETQYF.

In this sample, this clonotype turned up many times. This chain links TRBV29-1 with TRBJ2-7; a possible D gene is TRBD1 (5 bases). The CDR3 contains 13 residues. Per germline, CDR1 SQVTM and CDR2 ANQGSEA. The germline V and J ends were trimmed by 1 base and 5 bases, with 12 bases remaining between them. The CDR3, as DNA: TGCAGCGTTGAAGGACAGCATGACCACGAGCAGTACTTC. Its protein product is CSVEGQHDHEQYF.

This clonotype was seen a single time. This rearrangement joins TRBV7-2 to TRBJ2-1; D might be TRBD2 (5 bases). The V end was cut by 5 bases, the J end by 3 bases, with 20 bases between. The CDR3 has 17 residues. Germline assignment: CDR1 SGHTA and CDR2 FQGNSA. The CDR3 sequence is CASSRFGGAGGYNEQFF. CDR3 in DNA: TGTGCCAGCAGCCGATTCGGAGGCGCCGGTGGCTACAATGAGCAGTTCTTC.